Below are 21 T cell receptor beta chains sequenced from a single sample in a study of cytomegalovirus exposure and HLA in healthy donors. PCR primers comprised 60 Vbeta and 13 Jbeta primers. Produced via immunoSEQ multiplex PCR; TCRdb's table is partial and in-frame only. Among over 150,000 clones listed, roughly 76% were seen once. Sequencing was done on a sample of PBMCs. The receptors were sampled from a woman between 45 and 60 years old in good health and CMV-seronegative.

The chain carries TRBV11-3 and TRBJ2-5; 12 bases line up with TRBD2. Germline V gives CDR1 SGHNT, CDR2 YENEEA. The V gene end was trimmed by 5 bases and the J gene end by 2 bases; junction bases not matched to a gene: 3. The CDR3 totals 15 residues. CDR3 coding DNA: TGTGCCAGCAGCCCCGGGACTAGCGGGCAAGAGACCCAGTACTTC. Its translation: CASSPGTSGQETQYF.

The chain couples TRBV18 to TRBJ1-6; TRBD1 matches 8 bases. The trim removed 5 bases at V and 4 bases at J, leaving 4 bases unmatched. CDR1 and CDR2 (germline): KGHSH, LQKENI. The CDR3 sequence is 15 residues long. The CDR3 nucleotides are TGTGCCAGCTCAGAACAGGGGGGATATAATTCACCCCTCCACTTT. This translates into CASSEQGGYNSPLHF. The variable domain in full, completed from reference TRBV18 and TRBJ1-6, reads NAGVMQNPRHLVRRRGQEARLRCSPMKGHSHVYWYRQLPEEGLKFMVYLQKENIIDESGMPKERFSAEFPKEGPSILRIQQVVRGDSAAYFCASSEQGGYNSPLHFGNGTRLTVT.

This clone has just one count. The V and J genes are TRBV30 and TRBJ1-1, with TRBD1 as a possible D gene (5 bases). The CDR3 has 14 amino acids. V was shortened by 0 bases and J by 7 bases, with 15 bases between the two germline ends. Germline CDR1 and CDR2: GTSNPN and SVGIG (reference sequence). The CDR3 loop is CAWSVKVGRGEAFF. CDR3 in DNA: TGTGCCTGGAGTGTAAAGGTGGGAAGGGGTGAAGCTTTCTTT.

This clone was seen just once. At the DNA level, this CDR3 is encoded by other sequences in the same sample as well. The V gene is TRBV6-5, the J gene TRBJ1-1; D perhaps matches TRBD1 (5 bases). V lost 7 bases to trimming and J lost 5 bases, with 11 bases between them. Germline lookup yields CDR1 MNHEY and CDR2 SVGAGI. The CDR3 contains 12 residues. The CDR3 loop reads CASTRGGTEAFF. In nucleotides, the CDR3 is TGTGCCAGCACTCGGGGGGGAACTGAAGCTTTCTTT.

This clone was counted between two and nine times. The DNA for the CDR3 is TGTGCCAGCAACATCCTACAGAGTAATTCACCCCTCCACTTT. Its translation: CASNILQSNSPLHF. The V and J genes are TRBV6-6 and TRBJ1-6; unclear D gene. The CDR3 consists of 14 residues. Between the trimmed V and J ends, which lost 7 bases and 6 bases, there was a span of 13 bases. The germline gives CDR1 MNHNY, CDR2 SVGAGI (reference sequence).

V usage is TRBV5-1 and J usage is TRBJ2-1; unclear D gene. Between the trimmed V and J ends, which lost 4 bases and 14 bases, there was a span of 16 bases. The CDR3 has 12 amino acids. Looked up from germline, CDR1 is SGHRS and CDR2 is YFSETQ. CDR3: CASSAGPQVKFF. CDR3 bases: TGCGCCAGCAGCGCTGGGCCCCAGGTGAAGTTCTTC.

The rearrangement uses TRBV9 and TRBJ1-1; perhaps TRBD1 as D (5 bases). The CDR3 spans 13 residues. CDR1 and CDR2 from the germline V gene are SGDLS and YYNGEE. V gave up 0 bases and J gave up 4 bases, with 7 bases separating them. The CDR3 DNA sequence: TGTGCCAGCAGCGTAGAAGGGGCCACTGAAGCTTTCTTT. It is translated as CASSVEGATEAFF.

This chain joins TRBV7-2 and TRBJ2-1, with unresolved D. CDR1 is SGHTA, CDR2 FQGNSA, per germline. The length of the CDR3 is 15 residues. The V end was cut by 5 bases, the J end by 0 bases, with 11 bases between. The chain's CDR3 is CASSENPSSYNEQFF. The CDR3 nucleotides are TGTGCCAGCAGCGAAAATCCTAGCTCCTACAATGAGCAGTTCTTC. The variable domain in full, completed from reference TRBV7-2 and TRBJ2-1, reads GAGVSQSPSNKVTEKGKDVELRCDPISGHTALYWYRQSLGQGLEFLIYFQGNSAPDKSGLPSDRFSAERTGGSVSTLTIQRTQQEDSAVYLCASSENPSSYNEQFFGPGTRLTVL.

This rearrangement joins TRBV10-2 to TRBJ2-7, with a possible D match to TRBD1 (5 bases). The CDR3 spans 11 residues. Germline values: CDR1 WSHSY, CDR2 SAAADI. Between the trimmed V and J ends, which lost 8 bases and 3 bases, there was a span of 8 bases. The CDR3 here is CASEQGYEQYF. CDR3 sequence (DNA): TGCGCCAGCGAGCAGGGCTACGAGCAGTACTTC.

The chain carries TRBV6-6 and TRBJ1-2, with 8 bases identical to TRBD1. V shed 8 bases and J 3 bases; nucleotides not matched to a gene: 11. The CDR3 is made up of 15 amino acids. Germline V gene data show CDR1 as MNHNY and CDR2 as SVGAGI (reference sequence). The CDR3 here is CASSRGQGIDYGYTF. In DNA form, the CDR3 reads TGTGCCAGCTCCCGAGGACAGGGTATTGACTATGGCTACACCTTC.

The rearrangement joins TRBV5-6 to TRBJ1-3; 9 bases fit TRBD1. V lost 4 bases, J lost 0 bases, and 5 bases stayed unmatched. The germline V gene has CDR1 SGHDT and CDR2 YYEEEE. The length of the CDR3 is 16 residues. The CDR3 DNA reads as TGTGCCAGCAGCACCGGACAGGGGTCCTCTGGAAACACCATATATTTT. Amino acids: CASSTGQGSSGNTIYF.

This rearrangement joins TRBV5-4 to TRBJ1-2; 11 nucleotides line up with TRBD1. CDR1 SGHNT and CDR2 YYREEE come from the germline V gene (reference sequence). The V and J ends lost 4 bases and 1 base, in that order; junction bases with no gene match: 6. This CDR3 is built from 16 residues. Written as DNA, the CDR3 is TGTGCCAGCAGCCCTGGACAGGGGGCGAATAACTATGGCTACACCTTC. It specifies CASSPGQGANNYGYTF.

DNA of the CDR3: TGTGCCAGCAGCCAAGAGAGGGACTTGACCTACGAGCAGTACTTC. It is translated as CASSQERDLTYEQYF. The V and J genes are TRBV4-2 and TRBJ2-7; tentative D call: TRBD2 (6 bases). This CDR3 has 15 amino acids. The germline CDR1 and CDR2 sequences are LGHNA and YNFKEQ. With 0 bases removed from V and 2 bases from J, the gap between germline ends came to 11 bases.

The chain joins TRBV13 to TRBJ2-2, with 8 bases that match TRBD2. V shed 2 bases, J shed 4 bases, and the junction held 15 bases outside the gene matches. From germline, CDR1 is PRHDT and CDR2 FYEKMQ (reference sequence). The CDR3 has 19 residues. The CDR3 nucleotides read TGTGCCAGCAGCTTACCCGCGGGAGGAGCGCGACGAGCCACCGGGGAGCTGTTTTTT. Translation: CASSLPAGGARRATGELFF.

The rearrangement links TRBV5-1 to TRBJ2-1; 7 bases fit TRBD1. This CDR3 is built from 15 residues. In germline, CDR1 is SGHRS, CDR2 YFSETQ. J was trimmed by 6 bases and V by 6 bases; bases with no gene match: 12. Here the CDR3 reads CASNLGTASGNEQFF. In nucleotides, the CDR3 is TGCGCCAGCAACTTAGGGACAGCCTCTGGCAATGAGCAGTTCTTC.

The chain joins TRBV4-2 to TRBJ2-2; tentatively, D is TRBD1 (6 bases). The germline V gene has CDR1 LGHNA and CDR2 YNFKEQ. This CDR3 spans 14 amino acids. Trimming removed 4 bases from V and 3 bases from J, with 9 bases in between. The DNA for the CDR3 is TGTGCCAGCAGCCCGGGACATTACACCGGGGAGCTGTTTTTT. Residues: CASSPGHYTGELFF.

The DNA for the CDR3 is TGTGCCAGCAGTGCTAACGAGCAGTACTTC. This sequence encodes CASSANEQYF. The V gene is TRBV2, the J gene TRBJ2-7, with D unclear. The CDR3 loop spans 10 amino acids. Germline lookup yields CDR1 SNHLY and CDR2 FYNNEI. Trimming removed 4 bases from V and 5 bases from J, with 3 bases in between.

The genes are TRBV30 and TRBJ2-5; a possible D gene is TRBD2 (5 bases). CDR3 length: 13 residues. In germline, CDR1 is GTSNPN, CDR2 SVGIG (reference sequence). Trimming shortened V by 4 bases and J by 4 bases, and 13 bases separated the two germline ends. CDR3 region: CAWTTGKLETQYF. The CDR3, as DNA: TGTGCCTGGACAACCGGGAAATTAGAGACCCAGTACTTC.

In DNA, the CDR3 is TGTGCCAGTAGTCCCCGAGCGGGGGGCAATGAGCAGTTCTTC. Its translation: CASSPRAGGNEQFF. The chain links TRBV19 to TRBJ2-1; the match to TRBD2 covers 9 bases. CDR1 is LNHDA, CDR2 SQIVND, per germline (reference sequence). V was clipped by 5 bases and J by 6 bases; unmatched bases: 5. CDR3 size: 14 residues.

V gene TRBV6-6 combines with J gene TRBJ2-7, with a possible D match to TRBD1 (5 bases). CDR1 and CDR2 (germline): MNHNY, SVGAGI (reference sequence). Trimming took off 2 bases at V and 5 bases at J, with 13 bases between the two ends. This CDR3 spans 14 amino acids. This CDR3 reads CASSYPSGSNEQYF. The DNA of the CDR3 is TGTGCCAGCAGTTACCCCTCAGGGTCAAACGAGCAGTACTTC.

This chain joins TRBV4-3 and TRBJ2-2; the match to TRBD1 covers 8 bases. Germline V gene lookup returns CDR1 LGHNA and CDR2 YSLEER. Trimming removed 3 bases from V and 0 bases from J; junction bases left unmatched: 0. This CDR3 region has 15 residues. The CDR3 is CASSQGQANTGELFF. CDR3 DNA sequence: TGCGCCAGCAGCCAGGGACAGGCGAACACCGGGGAGCTGTTTTTT.